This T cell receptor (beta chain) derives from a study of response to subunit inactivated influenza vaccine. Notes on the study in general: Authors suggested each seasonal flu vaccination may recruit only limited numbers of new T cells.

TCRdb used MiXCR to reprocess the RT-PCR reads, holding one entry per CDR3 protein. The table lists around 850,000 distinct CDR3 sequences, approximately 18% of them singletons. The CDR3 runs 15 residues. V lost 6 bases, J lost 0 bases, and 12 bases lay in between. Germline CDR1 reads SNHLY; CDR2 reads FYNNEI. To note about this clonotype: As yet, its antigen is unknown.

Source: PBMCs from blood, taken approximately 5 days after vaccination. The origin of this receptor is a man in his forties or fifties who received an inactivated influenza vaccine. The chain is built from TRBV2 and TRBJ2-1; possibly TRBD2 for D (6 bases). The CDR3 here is CASSWDWYSYNEQFF. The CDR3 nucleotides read TGTGCCAGCAGCTGGGACTGGTACTCCTACAATGAGCAGTTCTTC.